A single sample gave rise to the 6 T cell receptor beta chains below, sequenced in a study of shared clonotypes between healthy human individuals. Sequenced by immunoSEQ multiplex PCR; TCRdb stores in-frame clones only, minus some. The data contain about 1,500,000 clones, roughly 97% of them singletons. The specimen sequenced was naive CD4+ T cells sorted from blood. The subset here: CD45RA+ positively selected. All receptors derive from a man under 40 in good health.

This sequence joins TRBV28 and TRBJ2-5; TRBD2 aligns across 9 bases. The CDR3 is 14 amino acids. V trimming: 8 bases; J trimming: 1 base; junction bases outside the gene matches: 5. From germline, CDR1 is MDHEN and CDR2 SYDVKM. CDR3 sequence reads: CASLPSGAQETQYF. The CDR3, as DNA: TGTGCCAGCTTGCCTAGCGGGGCCCAAGAGACCCAGTACTTC.

V is TRBV6-6 and J is TRBJ2-1; D is perhaps TRBD2 (5 bases). The CDR3 extends over 12 amino acids. Germline values: CDR1 MNHNY, CDR2 SVGAGI (reference sequence). Trimming took off 3 bases at V and 14 bases at J, with 14 bases between the two ends. The CDR3 sequence is CASSYGGRVEFF. The CDR3 DNA follows: TGTGCCAGCAGTTATGGCGGGCGCGTAGAGTTCTTC.

This chain joins TRBV19 and TRBJ2-2; TRBD2 matches 8 bases. The V and J ends lost 7 bases and 4 bases, in that order; junction bases with no gene match: 5. The CDR3 sequence is 14 residues long. Germline V gives CDR1 LNHDA, CDR2 SQIVND (reference sequence). This CDR3 is CASTRREGTGELFF. The CDR3 DNA reads as TGTGCCAGTACGCGACGGGAGGGCACCGGGGAGCTGTTTTTT.

The rearrangement links TRBV28 to TRBJ2-7; 9 nucleotides match TRBD1. There are 15 residues in the CDR3. Looked up from germline, CDR1 is MDHEN and CDR2 is SYDVKM. Trimming cost V 4 bases and J 6 bases; bases outside gene matches: 10. The CDR3 loop reads CASSSGGTGRREQYF. DNA for the CDR3: TGTGCCAGCAGTTCAGGGGGGACAGGGAGACGCGAGCAGTACTTC.

J is TRBJ2-1 and V is TRBV11-3; D is unresolved. Trimming stripped 5 bases from V and 8 bases from J, with 13 bases between. Germline CDR1 reads SGHNT; CDR2 reads YENEEA. There are 13 residues in the CDR3. This CDR3 reads CASSSRTRDEQFF. The CDR3 nucleotides are TGTGCCAGCAGCAGCCGGACCCGAGATGAGCAGTTCTTC.

This sequence joins TRBV27 and TRBJ1-2; D is possibly TRBD1 (5 bases). V gave up 6 bases and J gave up 2 bases, with 19 bases separating them. The CDR3 runs 16 residues. Germline CDR1 MNHEY, CDR2 SMNVEV (reference sequence). CDR3 protein: CASSLDRVATNYGYTF. The CDR3 nucleotides read TGTGCCAGCAGCCTAGACAGAGTAGCGACGAACTATGGCTACACCTTC.